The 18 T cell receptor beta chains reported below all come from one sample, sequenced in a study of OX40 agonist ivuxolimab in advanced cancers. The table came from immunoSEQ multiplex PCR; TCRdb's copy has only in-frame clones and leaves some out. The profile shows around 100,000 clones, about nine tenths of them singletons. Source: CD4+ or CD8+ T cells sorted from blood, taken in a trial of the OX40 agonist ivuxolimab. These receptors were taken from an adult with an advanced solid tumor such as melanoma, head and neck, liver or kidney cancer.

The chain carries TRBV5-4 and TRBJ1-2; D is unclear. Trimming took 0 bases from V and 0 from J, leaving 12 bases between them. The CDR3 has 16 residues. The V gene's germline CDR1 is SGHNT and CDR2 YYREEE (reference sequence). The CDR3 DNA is TGTGCCAGCAGCTTGGGACCCCAGACACCTAACTATGGCTACACCTTC. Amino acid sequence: CASSLGPQTPNYGYTF.

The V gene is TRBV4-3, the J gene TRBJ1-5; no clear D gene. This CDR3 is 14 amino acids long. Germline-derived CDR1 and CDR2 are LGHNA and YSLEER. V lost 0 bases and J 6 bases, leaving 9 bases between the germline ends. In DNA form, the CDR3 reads TGCGCCAGCAGCCAAGATTTGGGTCGTCAGCCCCAGCATTTT. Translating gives CASSQDLGRQPQHF.

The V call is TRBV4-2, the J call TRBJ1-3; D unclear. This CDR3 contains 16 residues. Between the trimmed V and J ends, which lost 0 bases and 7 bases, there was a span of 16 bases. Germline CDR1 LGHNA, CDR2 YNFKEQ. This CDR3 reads CASSQEVTADVNTIYF. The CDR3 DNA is TGTGCCAGCAGCCAAGAGGTAACGGCGGATGTTAACACCATATATTTT.

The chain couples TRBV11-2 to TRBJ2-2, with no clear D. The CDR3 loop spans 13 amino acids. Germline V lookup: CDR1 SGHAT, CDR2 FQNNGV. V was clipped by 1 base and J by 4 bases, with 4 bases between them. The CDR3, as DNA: TGTGCCAGCAGCTTAGGTATCACCGGGGAGCTGTTTTTT. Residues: CASSLGITGELFF.

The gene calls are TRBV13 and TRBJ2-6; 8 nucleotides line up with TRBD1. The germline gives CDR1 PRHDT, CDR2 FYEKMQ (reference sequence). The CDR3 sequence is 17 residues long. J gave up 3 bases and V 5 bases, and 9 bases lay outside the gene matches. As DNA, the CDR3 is TGTGCCAGCAGCCTAGAGAGGGACAGGAGTGGGGCCAACGTCCTGACTTTC. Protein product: CASSLERDRSGANVLTF. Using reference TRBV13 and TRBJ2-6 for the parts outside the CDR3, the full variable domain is AAGVIQSPRHLIKEKRETATLKCYPIPRHDTVYWYQQGPGQDPQFLISFYEKMQSDKGSIPDRFSAQQFSDYHSELNMSSLELGDSALYFCASSLERDRSGANVLTFGAGSRLTVL.

CDR3 residues: CASNSGQGGYEQYF. The CDR3, as DNA: TGCGCCAGCAACTCAGGACAGGGGGGGTACGAGCAGTACTTC. This chain connects TRBV5-1 to TRBJ2-7, with 10 bases matching TRBD1. Germline V gene data show CDR1 as SGHRS and CDR2 as YFSETQ. The CDR3 covers 14 residues. Trimming took 6 bases from V and 4 from J; bases not matched to a gene: 7.

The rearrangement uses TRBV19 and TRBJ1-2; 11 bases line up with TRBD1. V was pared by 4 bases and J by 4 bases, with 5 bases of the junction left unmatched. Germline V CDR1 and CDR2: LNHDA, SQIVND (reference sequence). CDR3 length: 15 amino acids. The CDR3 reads CASSNAGQGVYGYTF. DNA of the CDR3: TGTGCCAGTAGTAACGCGGGACAGGGGGTCTATGGCTACACCTTC.

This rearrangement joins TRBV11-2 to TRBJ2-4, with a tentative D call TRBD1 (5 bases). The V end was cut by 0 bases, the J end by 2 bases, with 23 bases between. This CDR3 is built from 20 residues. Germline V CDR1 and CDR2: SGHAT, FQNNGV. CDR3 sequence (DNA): TGTGCCAGCAGCTTAGATAGGGGCCAGGGTATAGTTTTGTCCAAAAACATTCAGTACTTC. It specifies CASSLDRGQGIVLSKNIQYF.

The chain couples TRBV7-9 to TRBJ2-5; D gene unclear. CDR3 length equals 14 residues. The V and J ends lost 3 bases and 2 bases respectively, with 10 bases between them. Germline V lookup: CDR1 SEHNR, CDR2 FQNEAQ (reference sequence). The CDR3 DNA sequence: TGTGCCAGCAGCTTTTGGGAACTACAAGAGACCCAGTACTTC. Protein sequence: CASSFWELQETQYF.

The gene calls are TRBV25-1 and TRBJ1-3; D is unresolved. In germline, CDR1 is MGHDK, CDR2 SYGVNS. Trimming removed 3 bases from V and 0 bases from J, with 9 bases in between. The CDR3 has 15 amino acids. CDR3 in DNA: TGTGCCAGCAGTGAGGCAGGCCCCTCTGGAAACACCATATATTTT. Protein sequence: CASSEAGPSGNTIYF.

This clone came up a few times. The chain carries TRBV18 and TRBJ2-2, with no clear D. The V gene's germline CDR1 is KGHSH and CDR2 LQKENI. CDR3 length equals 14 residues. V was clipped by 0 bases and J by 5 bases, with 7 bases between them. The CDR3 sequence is CASSPPRRTGELFF. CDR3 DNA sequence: TGTGCCAGCTCACCACCGAGGCGGACCGGGGAGCTGTTTTTT. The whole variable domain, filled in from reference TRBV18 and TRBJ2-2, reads NAGVMQNPRHLVRRRGQEARLRCSPMKGHSHVYWYRQLPEEGLKFMVYLQKENIIDESGMPKERFSAEFPKEGPSILRIQQVVRGDSAAYFCASSPPRRTGELFFGEGSRLTVL.

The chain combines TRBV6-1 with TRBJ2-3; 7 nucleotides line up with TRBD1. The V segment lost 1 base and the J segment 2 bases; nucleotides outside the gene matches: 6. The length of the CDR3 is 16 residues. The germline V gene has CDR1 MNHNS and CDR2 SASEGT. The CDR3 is CASSEVHRGNTDTQYF. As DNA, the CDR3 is TGTGCCAGCAGTGAAGTGCACAGGGGAAACACAGATACGCAGTATTTT.

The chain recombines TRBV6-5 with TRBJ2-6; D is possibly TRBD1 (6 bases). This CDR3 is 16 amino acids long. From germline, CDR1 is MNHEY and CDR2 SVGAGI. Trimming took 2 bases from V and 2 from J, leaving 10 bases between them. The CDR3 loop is CASSYEGVAGANVLTF. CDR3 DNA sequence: TGTGCCAGCAGTTACGAGGGGGTAGCTGGGGCCAACGTCCTGACTTTC.

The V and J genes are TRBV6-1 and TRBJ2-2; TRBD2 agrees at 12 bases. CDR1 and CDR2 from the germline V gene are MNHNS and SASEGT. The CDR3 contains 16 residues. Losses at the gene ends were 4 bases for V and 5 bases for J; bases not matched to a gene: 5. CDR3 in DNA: TGTGCCAGCAGTGGGCTAGCGGGAGGGGGAACCGGGGAGCTGTTTTTT. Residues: CASSGLAGGGTGELFF.

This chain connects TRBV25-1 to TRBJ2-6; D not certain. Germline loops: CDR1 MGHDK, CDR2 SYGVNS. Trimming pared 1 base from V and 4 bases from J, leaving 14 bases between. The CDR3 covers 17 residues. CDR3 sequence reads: CASSESAGRVGANVLTF. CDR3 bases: TGTGCCAGCAGTGAATCTGCAGGACGGGTGGGGGCCAACGTCCTGACTTTC.

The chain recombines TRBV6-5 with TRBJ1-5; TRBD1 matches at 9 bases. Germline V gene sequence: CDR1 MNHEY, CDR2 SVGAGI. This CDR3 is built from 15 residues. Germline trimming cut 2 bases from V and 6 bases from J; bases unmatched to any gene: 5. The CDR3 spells CASSYGDRALQPQHF. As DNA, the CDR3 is TGTGCCAGCAGTTACGGGGACAGGGCCCTTCAGCCCCAGCATTTT.

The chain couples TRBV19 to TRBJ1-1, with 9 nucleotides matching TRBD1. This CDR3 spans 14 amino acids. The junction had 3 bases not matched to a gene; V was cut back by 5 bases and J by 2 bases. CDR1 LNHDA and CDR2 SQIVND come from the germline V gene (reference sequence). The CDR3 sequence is CASSSGQGNTEAFF. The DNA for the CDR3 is TGTGCCAGTAGTTCGGGACAGGGAAACACTGAAGCTTTCTTT.

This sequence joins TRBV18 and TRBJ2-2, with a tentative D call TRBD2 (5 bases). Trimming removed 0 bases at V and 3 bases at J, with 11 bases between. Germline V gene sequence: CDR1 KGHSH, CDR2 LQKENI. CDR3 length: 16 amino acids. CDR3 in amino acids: CASSPPSGRDTGELFF. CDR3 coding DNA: TGTGCCAGCTCACCACCAAGCGGAAGAGACACCGGGGAGCTGTTTTTT.